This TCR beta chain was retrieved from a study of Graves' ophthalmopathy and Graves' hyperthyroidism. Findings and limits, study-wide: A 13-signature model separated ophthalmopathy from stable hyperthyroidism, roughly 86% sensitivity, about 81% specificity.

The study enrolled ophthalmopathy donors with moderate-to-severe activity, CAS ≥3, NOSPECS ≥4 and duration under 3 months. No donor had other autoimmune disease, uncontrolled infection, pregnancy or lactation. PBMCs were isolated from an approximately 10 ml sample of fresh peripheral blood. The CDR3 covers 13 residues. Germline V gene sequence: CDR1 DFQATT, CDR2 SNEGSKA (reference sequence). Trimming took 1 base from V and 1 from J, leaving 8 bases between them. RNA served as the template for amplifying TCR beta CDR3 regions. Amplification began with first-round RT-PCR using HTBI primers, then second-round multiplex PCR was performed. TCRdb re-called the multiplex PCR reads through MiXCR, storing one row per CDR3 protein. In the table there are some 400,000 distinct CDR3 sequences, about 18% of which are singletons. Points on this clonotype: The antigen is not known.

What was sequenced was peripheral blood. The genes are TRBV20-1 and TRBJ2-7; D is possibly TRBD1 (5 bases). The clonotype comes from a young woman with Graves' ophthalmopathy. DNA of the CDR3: TGCAGTGCTAGAGGTCAGGGATCCTACGAGCAGTACTTC. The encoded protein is CSARGQGSYEQYF.